Listed here are 28 T cell receptor beta chains from one sample, sequenced in a study of blood T cell repertoires in COVID-19 (TCRdb year 2020). Libraries were built with the immunoSEQ multiplex PCR assay. TCRdb took this table from immuneACCESS and kept in-frame rearrangements with V and J called. Such tables lack part of the clones; where checked against another copy, unresolved V genes explain under half of the gap, and the rest is unexplained. For this sample there are over 150,000 clones; approximately 80% appear just once. The top ten hold roughly 2.9% of the sample. The specimen was peripheral blood. These receptors were collected from an older woman with acute or convalescent COVID-19.

This clone has more than one count but fewer than ten. The rearrangement joins TRBV9 to TRBJ1-2; 11 bases align to TRBD1. After removal of 0 bases from V and 5 bases from J, the junction contained 12 bases not matched to a gene. Germline CDR1 is SGDLS and CDR2 is YYNGEE. This CDR3 contains 18 residues. The CDR3 here is CASSVGLGQGARGYGYTF. CDR3 coding DNA: TGTGCCAGCAGCGTAGGACTTGGACAGGGGGCGCGAGGGTATGGCTACACCTTC.

CDR3 nucleotide sequence: TGTGCCAGCATCTTGACAGGGACTAACTATGGCTACACCTTC. This translates into CASILTGTNYGYTF. The genes are TRBV6-5 and TRBJ1-2; 7 bases align to TRBD1. Germline V gives CDR1 MNHEY, CDR2 SVGAGI. This CDR3 has 14 residues. V was pared by 7 bases and J by 0 bases, with 5 bases of the junction left unmatched.

The rearrangement joins TRBV5-4 to TRBJ2-2; maybe TRBD2 (5 bases). The CDR3 spans 14 residues. The germline V gene has CDR1 SGHNT and CDR2 YYREEE (reference sequence). V gave up 4 bases and J gave up 6 bases, with 13 bases separating them. This chain's CDR3 is CASSTLLVAGELFF. Written as DNA, the CDR3 is TGTGCCAGCAGCACATTACTAGTTGCCGGGGAGCTGTTTTTT.

The chain carries TRBV7-2 and TRBJ1-5; the match to TRBD1 covers 7 bases. J gave up 4 bases and V 5 bases, and 2 bases lay outside the gene matches. The CDR3 spans 13 residues. In germline, CDR1 is SGHTA, CDR2 FQGNSA. The DNA of the CDR3 is TGTGCCAGCAGCATGACAGGGAATCAGCCCCAGCATTTT. Protein product: CASSMTGNQPQHF.

The CDR3 here is CASSSVRGLSPLHF. In DNA, the CDR3 is TGTGCCAGCAGCTCAGTTAGGGGGCTCTCACCCCTCCACTTT. The chain carries TRBV5-8 and TRBJ1-6; 7 nucleotides match TRBD1. This CDR3 comprises 14 residues. V lost 3 bases to trimming and J lost 10 bases; unmatched junction nucleotides: 7. Germline V lookup: CDR1 SGHTS, CDR2 YDEGEE.

The rearrangement joins TRBV4-1 to TRBJ1-1; 9 nucleotides match TRBD1. The V gene end was trimmed by 4 bases and the J gene end by 5 bases; junction bases not matched to a gene: 8. This CDR3 spans 15 amino acids. Germline CDR1 MGHRA, CDR2 YSYEKL. CDR3 loop: CASSPDGQGRTEAFF. The CDR3 nucleotides read TGCGCCAGCAGCCCAGACGGACAGGGGAGGACTGAAGCTTTCTTT.

The chain employs TRBV7-2 and TRBJ2-3, with 8 nucleotides matching TRBD2. The junction had 1 base not matched to a gene; V was cut back by 1 base and J by 4 bases. CDR1 and CDR2 from the germline V gene are SGHTA and FQGNSA. This CDR3 spans 14 amino acids. CDR3 sequence: CASSLGGGSDTQYF. CDR3 coding DNA: TGTGCCAGCAGCTTAGGCGGGGGGTCAGATACGCAGTATTTT. The variable domain in full, with the rest retrieved from reference TRBV7-2 and TRBJ2-3, is GAGVSQSPSNKVTEKGKDVELRCDPISGHTALYWYRQSLGQGLEFLIYFQGNSAPDKSGLPSDRFSAERTGGSVSTLTIQRTQQEDSAVYLCASSLGGGSDTQYFGPGTRLTVL.

This chain joins TRBV7-2 and TRBJ2-1; 7 bases match TRBD1. CDR1 is SGHTA, CDR2 FQGNSA, per germline. The V and J ends lost 5 bases and 3 bases, in that order; junction bases with no gene match: 7. The length of the CDR3 is 15 residues. This CDR3 reads CASSRRQGSYNEQFF. For the CDR3, the DNA is TGTGCCAGCAGCCGTCGACAGGGTAGCTACAATGAGCAGTTCTTC.

The J gene is TRBJ1-5, the V gene TRBV6-5; 8 bases map to TRBD1. The CDR3 is 15 amino acids. V was clipped by 5 bases and J by 2 bases; unmatched bases: 5. CDR1 MNHEY and CDR2 SVGAGI come from the germline V gene. The CDR3 loop reads CASSKTGGGNQPQHF. The DNA for the CDR3 is TGTGCCAGCAGTAAAACAGGGGGAGGCAATCAGCCCCAGCATTTT.

The chain links TRBV7-6 to TRBJ1-5; D may be TRBD1 (6 bases). The V gene lost 8 bases and the J gene lost 6 bases, with 14 bases spanning the gap. The CDR3 runs to 13 residues. Germline CDR1 and CDR2: SGHVS and FNYEAQ. The CDR3 nucleotides read TGTGCCAGCGCCTTGGGGGCGTTTCAGCCCCAGCATTTT. It yields the protein CASALGAFQPQHF.

The rearrangement joins TRBV4-1 to TRBJ1-1; possible D gene TRBD1, 5 bases. CDR1 and CDR2 from the germline V gene are MGHRA and YSYEKL. Trimming pared 1 base from V and 2 bases from J, leaving 11 bases between. The CDR3 totals 15 residues. CDR3: CASSQGQGTNTEAFF. CDR3 in DNA: TGCGCCAGCAGCCAAGGTCAGGGAACTAACACTGAAGCTTTCTTT.

The chain uses TRBV18 and TRBJ2-5, with a weak D call TRBD1 (6 bases). Per the germline V gene, CDR1 is KGHSH and CDR2 is LQKENI. Trimming stripped 2 bases from V and 6 bases from J, with 10 bases between. The CDR3 runs 13 residues. The CDR3 reads CASSPGGWKTQYF. The CDR3 DNA reads TGTGCCAGCTCACCAGGGGGCTGGAAGACCCAGTACTTC.

The J gene is TRBJ2-1, the V gene TRBV6-1, with 12 positions matching TRBD2. This CDR3 spans 17 amino acids. V dropped 0 bases and J dropped 6; count of bases not matched to a gene: 6. Per the germline V gene, CDR1 is MNHNS and CDR2 is SASEGT. CDR3 nucleotide sequence: TGTGCCAGCAGTGAAGCGCTCGGACTAGCGGGGACCAATGAGCAGTTCTTC. It codes for CASSEALGLAGTNEQFF.

This sequence joins TRBV7-2 and TRBJ1-1, with TRBD1 matching over 7 bases. The CDR3 consists of 14 residues. Germline loops: CDR1 SGHTA, CDR2 FQGNSA. V was clipped by 5 bases and J by 10 bases; unmatched bases: 13. CDR3 in amino acids: CASSPRGVGGRAFF. The CDR3 region has the DNA TGTGCCAGCAGCCCTCGCGGCGTAGGGGGCCGAGCTTTCTTT.

This clone was found a few times. This rearrangement joins TRBV30 to TRBJ2-7, with D possibly matching TRBD2 (6 bases). CDR1 is GTSNPN and CDR2 is SVGIG in the germline V gene (reference sequence). V was pared by 1 base and J by 2 bases, with 12 bases between. This CDR3 spans 14 amino acids. CDR3 sequence (DNA): TGTGCCTGGAGTGCGGGGGACGGAACCTACGAGCAGTACTTC. It specifies CAWSAGDGTYEQYF.

V usage is TRBV6-5 and J usage is TRBJ1-2; D perhaps matches TRBD1 (6 bases). From germline, CDR1 is MNHEY and CDR2 SVGAGI. Trimming took off 4 bases at V and 2 bases at J, with 17 bases between the two ends. The CDR3 covers 16 residues. The CDR3 nucleotides read TGTGCCAGCAGTTTTCTTACCAGGGGAAGCAACTATGGCTACACCTTC. It yields the protein CASSFLTRGSNYGYTF.

The chain joins TRBV11-2 to TRBJ2-1; the match to TRBD1 covers 7 bases. The ends lost 1 base at V and 10 bases at J; junction bases unmatched: 13. The CDR3 runs 16 residues. CDR1 is SGHAT and CDR2 is FQNNGV in the germline V gene. CDR3 nucleotide sequence: TGTGCCAGCAGCTTAGGGTCGCACGGTCAGGGGGACGAGCAGTTCTTC. This gives the protein CASSLGSHGQGDEQFF.

Only one count was recorded for this clone. V usage is TRBV29-1 and J usage is TRBJ1-2; TRBD1 aligns across 7 bases. Per the germline V gene, CDR1 is SQVTM and CDR2 is ANQGSEA. The CDR3 runs to 12 residues. Unmatched junction bases numbered 2, after V lost 1 base and J lost 6 bases. CDR3 loop: CSVEGQGNGYTF. CDR3 bases: TGCAGCGTTGAAGGACAGGGCAATGGCTACACCTTC.

The rearrangement uses TRBV2 and TRBJ2-3, with 7 nucleotides matching TRBD1. The CDR3 extends over 15 amino acids. Germline values: CDR1 SNHLY, CDR2 FYNNEI. The J segment lost 1 base and the V segment lost 5 bases, leaving 6 bases of the junction unmatched. In DNA, the CDR3 is TGTGCCAGCAGTCTGACAGGGTTGGGCACAGATACGCAGTATTTT. Protein: CASSLTGLGTDTQYF.

The J gene is TRBJ1-3, the V gene TRBV5-6; TRBD1 matches 8 bases. The germline gives CDR1 SGHDT, CDR2 YYEEEE. CDR3 size: 18 residues. V lost 3 bases, J lost 0 bases, and 11 bases stayed unmatched. In DNA, the CDR3 is TGTGCCAGCAGCTCGACAGGGACAGGCGGGTTCTCTGGAAACACCATATATTTT. It specifies CASSSTGTGGFSGNTIYF.

V usage is TRBV27 and J usage is TRBJ1-6; 8 bases line up with TRBD1. The CDR3 runs 14 residues. V trimming: 6 bases; J trimming: 9 bases; junction bases outside the gene matches: 7. Germline values: CDR1 MNHEY, CDR2 SMNVEV (reference sequence). CDR3 DNA: TGTGCCAGCAGACGTGGACAGGGCGCTTCACCCCTCCACTTT. It is translated as CASRRGQGASPLHF.

V and J are TRBV7-2 and TRBJ2-7, with 9 bases fitting TRBD1. The V segment lost 2 bases and the J segment 3 bases; nucleotides outside the gene matches: 5. CDR1 and CDR2 (germline): SGHTA, FQGNSA. This CDR3 comprises 15 residues. CDR3 region: CASSLTGTGFYEQYF. In nucleotides, the CDR3 is TGTGCCAGCAGCTTAACTGGGACAGGGTTCTACGAGCAGTACTTC.

The chain combines TRBV5-5 with TRBJ2-1; TRBD2 matches at 9 bases. The V segment lost 0 bases and the J segment 10 bases; nucleotides outside the gene matches: 8. Germline CDR1 reads SGHKS; CDR2 reads YYEKEE (reference sequence). This CDR3 has 15 residues. The DNA of the CDR3 is TGTGCCAGCAGCTTGGGTCTAGCGGGGCTATTAGAGCAGTTCTTC. Residues: CASSLGLAGLLEQFF.

The genes are TRBV7-2 and TRBJ2-3; TRBD2 aligns across 10 bases. With V trimmed by 3 bases and J by 1 base, 4 bases remained unmatched. The germline V gene has CDR1 SGHTA and CDR2 FQGNSA. The CDR3 sequence is 16 residues long. DNA of the CDR3: TGTGCCAGCAGCTTGGTGAGCGGGGGGGGCACAGATACGCAGTATTTT. Translated, it gives CASSLVSGGGTDTQYF.

The chain recombines TRBV12-3 or TRBV12-4 with TRBJ1-1, with unresolved D. The CDR3 is 13 amino acids. Trimming removed 3 bases from V and 1 base from J, with 6 bases in between. As DNA, the CDR3 is TGTGCCAGCAGTTTGCGGGGGAACACTGAAGCTTTCTTT. Translating it yields CASSLRGNTEAFF.

V usage is TRBV5-4 and J usage is TRBJ2-1; possible D gene TRBD1, 6 bases. V was cut by 0 bases and J by 4 bases, with 11 bases left in between. Germline CDR1 is SGHNT and CDR2 is YYREEE (reference sequence). This CDR3 comprises 15 residues. CDR3 sequence reads: CASSLGQDVYNEQFF. CDR3 nucleotide sequence: TGTGCCAGCAGCTTGGGACAGGACGTTTACAATGAGCAGTTCTTC.

This clone was seen once. Written as DNA, the CDR3 is TGTGCCAGCAGCCCCTTGACAGGGGGCACGGACGAGCAGTACTTC. Protein sequence: CASSPLTGGTDEQYF. The V call is TRBV3-1 (or the pseudogene TRBV3-2), the J call TRBJ2-7, with 10 positions matching TRBD1. This CDR3 is 15 amino acids long. Germline CDR1 LGHDT, CDR2 YNNKEL (reference sequence). V was clipped by 4 bases and J by 5 bases; unmatched bases: 8.

The CDR3 is CASSFWGGPSYEQYF. Written as DNA, the CDR3 is TGTGCCAGCAGTTTCTGGGGGGGTCCCTCCTACGAGCAGTACTTC. The chain joins TRBV28 to TRBJ2-7, with 7 positions matching TRBD2. CDR3 size: 15 residues. CDR1 is MDHEN and CDR2 is SYDVKM in the germline V gene. The J segment lost 0 bases and the V segment lost 3 bases, leaving 5 bases of the junction unmatched.